The present entry profiles one T cell receptor (beta chain) with its context. This entry belongs to a study of blood T cell repertoires in COVID-19. About the study: The cDNA or gDNA used as material had been derived from T cells, B-cell-depleted T cells, or PBMCs.

Libraries were prepared by immunoSEQ multiplex PCR; TCRdb keeps only in-frame clonotypes and omits some of them. The profile shows fewer than 150,000 clones, approximately 90% of them singletons. Germline values: CDR1 SGHRS, CDR2 YFSETQ. V lost 4 bases to trimming and J lost 0 bases, with 19 bases between them. CDR3 size: 17 residues. Material: peripheral blood. The chain links TRBV5-1 to TRBJ1-2; D call uncertain. This TCR derives from a woman in her thirties or forties with acute or convalescent COVID-19. This chain's CDR3 is CASSPWARQAPNYGYTF. CDR3 coding DNA: TGCGCCAGCAGCCCATGGGCCCGTCAGGCTCCTAACTATGGCTACACCTTC. The entire variable domain, with the rest obtained from reference TRBV5-1 and TRBJ1-2, is as follows: KAGVTQTPRYLIKTRGQQVTLSCSPISGHRSVSWYQQTPGQGLQFLFEYFSETQRNKGNFPGRFSGRQFSNSRSEMNVSTLELGDSALYLCASSPWARQAPNYGYTFGSGTRLTVV.